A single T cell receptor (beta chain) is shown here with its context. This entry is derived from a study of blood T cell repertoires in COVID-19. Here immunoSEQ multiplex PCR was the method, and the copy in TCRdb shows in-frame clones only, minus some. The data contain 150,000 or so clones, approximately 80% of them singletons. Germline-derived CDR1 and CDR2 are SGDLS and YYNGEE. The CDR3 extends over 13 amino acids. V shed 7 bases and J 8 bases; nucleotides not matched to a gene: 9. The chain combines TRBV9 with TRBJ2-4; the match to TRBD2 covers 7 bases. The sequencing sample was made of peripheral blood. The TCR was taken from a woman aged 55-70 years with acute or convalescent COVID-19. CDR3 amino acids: CASSGGLTDIQYF. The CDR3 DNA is TGTGCCAGCTCGGGGGGACTGACGGACATTCAGTACTTC.